Included here is one T cell receptor (beta chain) sequence, with context. The CDR3 consists of 11 residues. Germline assignment: CDR1 DFQATT and CDR2 SNEGSKA (reference sequence). V gave up 5 bases and J gave up 5 bases, with 9 bases separating them. This PCR relied on a set of 60 Vbeta primers and 13 Jbeta primers. Only in-frame clones appear in the TCRdb table, and some are missing; sequencing was by immunoSEQ multiplex PCR. This sample carries 150,000 to 180,000 clones, roughly 80% of them seen once, and the ten largest clones take roughly 4%. The sample originates from a study of cytomegalovirus exposure and HLA in healthy donors.

The chain links TRBV20-1 to TRBJ1-1; a weak D match, TRBD1 (6 bases). What was sequenced was PBMCs. This receptor was obtained from a woman in her thirties or forties in good health and CMV-seronegative. The CDR3 DNA is TGCAGTGCTTACAGGGAAACTGAAGCTTTCTTT. Protein sequence: CSAYRETEAFF.